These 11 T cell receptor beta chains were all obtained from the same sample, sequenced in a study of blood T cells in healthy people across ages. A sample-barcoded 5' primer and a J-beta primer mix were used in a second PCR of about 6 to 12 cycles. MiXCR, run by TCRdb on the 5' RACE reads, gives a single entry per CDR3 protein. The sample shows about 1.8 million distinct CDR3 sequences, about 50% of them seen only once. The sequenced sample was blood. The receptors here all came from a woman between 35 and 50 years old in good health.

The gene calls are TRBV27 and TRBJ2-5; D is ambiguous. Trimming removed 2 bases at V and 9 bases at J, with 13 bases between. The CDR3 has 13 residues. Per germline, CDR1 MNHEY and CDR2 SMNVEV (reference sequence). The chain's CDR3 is CASSLDRFGPQYF. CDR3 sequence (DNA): TGTGCCAGCAGTTTAGATCGTTTTGGTCCCCAGTACTTC.

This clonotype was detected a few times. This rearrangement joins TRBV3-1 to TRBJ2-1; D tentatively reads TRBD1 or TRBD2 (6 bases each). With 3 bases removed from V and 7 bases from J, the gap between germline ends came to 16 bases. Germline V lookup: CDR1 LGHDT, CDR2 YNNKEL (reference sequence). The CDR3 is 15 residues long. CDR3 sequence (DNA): TGTGCCAGCAGCCAGACGGGGGCTCGCGGGAATGAGCAGTTCTTC. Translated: CASSQTGARGNEQFF.

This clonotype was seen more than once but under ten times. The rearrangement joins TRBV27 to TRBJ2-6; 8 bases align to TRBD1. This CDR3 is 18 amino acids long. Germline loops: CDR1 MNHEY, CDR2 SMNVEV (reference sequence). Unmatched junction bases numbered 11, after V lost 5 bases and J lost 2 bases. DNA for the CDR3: TGTGCCAGCAGTCTCCGGACAGGGCGGGGACCTGGGGCCAACGTCCTGACTTTC. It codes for CASSLRTGRGPGANVLTF.

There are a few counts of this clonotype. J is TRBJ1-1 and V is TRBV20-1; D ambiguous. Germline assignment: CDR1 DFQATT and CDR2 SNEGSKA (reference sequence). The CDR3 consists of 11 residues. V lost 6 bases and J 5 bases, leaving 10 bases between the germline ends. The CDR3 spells CSAKRVTEAFF. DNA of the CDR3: TGCAGTGCAAAGCGAGTTACTGAAGCTTTCTTT.

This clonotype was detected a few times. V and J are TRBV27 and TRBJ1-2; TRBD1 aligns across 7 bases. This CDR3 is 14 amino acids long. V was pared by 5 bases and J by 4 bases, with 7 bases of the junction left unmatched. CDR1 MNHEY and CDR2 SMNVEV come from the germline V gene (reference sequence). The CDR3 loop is CASSRSGGIYGYTF. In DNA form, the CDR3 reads TGTGCCAGCAGTCGTTCAGGGGGGATCTATGGCTACACCTTC.

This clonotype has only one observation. The CDR3, as DNA: TGTGCCAGCAGTTACGGTCCGGGCTCCTACAATGAGCAGTTCTTC. Amino acid sequence: CASSYGPGSYNEQFF. The chain employs TRBV6-2 or TRBV6-3 and TRBJ2-1, with D unresolved. Germline V gene lookup returns CDR1 MNHEY and CDR2 SVGEGT. The CDR3 length is 15 residues. The V end was cut by 2 bases, the J end by 0 bases, with 8 bases between.

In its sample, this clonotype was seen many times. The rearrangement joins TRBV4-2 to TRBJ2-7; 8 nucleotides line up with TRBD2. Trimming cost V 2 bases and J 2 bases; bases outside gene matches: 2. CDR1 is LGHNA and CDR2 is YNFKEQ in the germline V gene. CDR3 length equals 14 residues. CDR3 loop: CASSQPGLAYEQYF. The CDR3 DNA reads TGTGCCAGCAGCCAACCGGGACTAGCCTACGAGCAGTACTTC.

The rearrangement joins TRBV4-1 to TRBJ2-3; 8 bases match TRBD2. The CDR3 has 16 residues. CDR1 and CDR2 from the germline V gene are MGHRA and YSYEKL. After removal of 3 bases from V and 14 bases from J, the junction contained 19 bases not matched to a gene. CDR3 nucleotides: TGCGCCAGCAGCCACGCGGGGGGACCACAGATACGCCACCCGTATTTT. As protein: CASSHAGGPQIRHPYF.

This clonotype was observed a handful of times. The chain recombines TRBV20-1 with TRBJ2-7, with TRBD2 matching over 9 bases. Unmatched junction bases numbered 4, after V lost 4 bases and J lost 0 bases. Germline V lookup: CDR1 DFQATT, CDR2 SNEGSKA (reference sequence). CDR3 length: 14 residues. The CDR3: CSAKRGGASYEQYF. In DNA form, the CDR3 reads TGCAGTGCTAAGCGCGGGGGGGCCTCCTACGAGCAGTACTTC.

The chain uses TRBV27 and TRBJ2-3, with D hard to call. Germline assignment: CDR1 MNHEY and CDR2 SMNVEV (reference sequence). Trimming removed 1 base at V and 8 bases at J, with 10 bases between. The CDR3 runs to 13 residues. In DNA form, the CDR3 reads TGTGCCAGCAGTTTATTCGGGCGCTTTACGCAGTATTTT. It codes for CASSLFGRFTQYF.

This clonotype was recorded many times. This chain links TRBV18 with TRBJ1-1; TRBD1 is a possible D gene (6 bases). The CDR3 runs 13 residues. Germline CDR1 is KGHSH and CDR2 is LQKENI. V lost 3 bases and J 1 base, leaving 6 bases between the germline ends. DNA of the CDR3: TGTGCCAGCTCACCGGGACAGAACACTGAAGCTTTCTTT. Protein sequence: CASSPGQNTEAFF. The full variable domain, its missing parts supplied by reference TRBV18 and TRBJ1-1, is NAGVMQNPRHLVRRRGQEARLRCSPMKGHSHVYWYRQLPEEGLKFMVYLQKENIIDESGMPKERFSAEFPKEGPSILRIQQVVRGDSAAYFCASSPGQNTEAFFGQGTRLTVV.